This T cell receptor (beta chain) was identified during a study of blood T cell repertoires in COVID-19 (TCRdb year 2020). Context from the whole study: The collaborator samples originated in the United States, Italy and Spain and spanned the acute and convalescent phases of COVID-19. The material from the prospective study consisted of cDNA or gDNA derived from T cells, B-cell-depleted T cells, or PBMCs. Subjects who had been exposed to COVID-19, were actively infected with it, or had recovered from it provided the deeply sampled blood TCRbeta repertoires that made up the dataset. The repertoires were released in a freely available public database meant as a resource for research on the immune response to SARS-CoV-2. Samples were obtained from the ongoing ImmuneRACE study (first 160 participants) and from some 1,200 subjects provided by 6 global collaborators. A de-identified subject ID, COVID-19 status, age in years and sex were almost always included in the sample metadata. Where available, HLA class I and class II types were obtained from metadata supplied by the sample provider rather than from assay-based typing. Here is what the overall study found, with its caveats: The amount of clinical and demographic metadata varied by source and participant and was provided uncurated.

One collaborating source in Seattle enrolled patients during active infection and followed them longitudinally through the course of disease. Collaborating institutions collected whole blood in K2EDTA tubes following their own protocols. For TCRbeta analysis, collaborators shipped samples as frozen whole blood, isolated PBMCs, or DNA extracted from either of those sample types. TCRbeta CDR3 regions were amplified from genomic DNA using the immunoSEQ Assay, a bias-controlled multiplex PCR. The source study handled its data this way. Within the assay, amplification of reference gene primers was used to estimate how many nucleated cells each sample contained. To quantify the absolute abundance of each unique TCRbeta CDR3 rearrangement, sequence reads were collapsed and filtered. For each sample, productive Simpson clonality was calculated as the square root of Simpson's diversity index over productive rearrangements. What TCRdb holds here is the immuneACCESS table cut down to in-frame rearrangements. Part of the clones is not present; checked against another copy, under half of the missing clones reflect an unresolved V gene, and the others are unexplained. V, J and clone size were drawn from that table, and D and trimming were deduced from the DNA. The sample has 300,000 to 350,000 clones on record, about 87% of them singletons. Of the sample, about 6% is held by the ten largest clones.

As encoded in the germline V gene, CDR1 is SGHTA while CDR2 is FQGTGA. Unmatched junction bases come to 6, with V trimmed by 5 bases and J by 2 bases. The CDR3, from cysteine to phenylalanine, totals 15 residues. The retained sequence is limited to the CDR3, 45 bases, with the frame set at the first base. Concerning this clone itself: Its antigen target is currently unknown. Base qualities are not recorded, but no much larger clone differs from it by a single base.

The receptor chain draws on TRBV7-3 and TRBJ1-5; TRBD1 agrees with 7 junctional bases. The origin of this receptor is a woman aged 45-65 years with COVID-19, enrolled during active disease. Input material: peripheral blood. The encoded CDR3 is CASSAYRGGNQPQHF. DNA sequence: TGTGCCAGCAGCGCGTACAGGGGCGGCAATCAGCCCCAGCATTTT.